This is a list of T cell receptor beta chains from one sample in a study of blood T cell repertoires in COVID-19. Method: immunoSEQ multiplex PCR; TCRdb's copy keeps in-frame clones and lacks some. The data hold roughly 76,000 clones, with 75% to 90% observed a single time. Input material: peripheral blood. The receptors here all came from a man between 65 and 80 years old with active or convalescent COVID-19. The CDR3 runs from the conserved cysteine through the conserved F or W. D genes are given only for firm matches. Size tells how often a clone was seen (once, few, many) or the class of an expanded clone, and some rows leave it out.

D gene: TRBD2; clone size: -; V gene: TRBV5-1; J gene: TRBJ2-1; CDR3 protein: CASSLGSAGGPYNEQFF; CDR3 DNA: TGCGCCAGCAGCTTGGGATCAGCGGGAGGGCCCTACAATGAGCAGTTCTTC
D gene: -; clone size: -; V gene: TRBV7-2; J gene: TRBJ2-7; CDR3 protein: CASSLVADPYEQYF; CDR3 DNA: TGTGCCAGCAGCTTGGTAGCGGACCCCTACGAGCAGTACTTC
D gene: TRBD2; clone size: once; V gene: TRBV7-2; J gene: TRBJ2-1; CDR3 protein: CASTGGGGGVNEQFF; CDR3 DNA: TGTGCCAGCACCGGGGGGGGAGGAGGTGTGAATGAGCAGTTCTTC
D gene: TRBD1; clone size: -; V gene: TRBV28; J gene: TRBJ1-1; CDR3 protein: CASSPYPGGNTEAFF; CDR3 DNA: TGTGCCAGCAGTCCCTACCCAGGGGGTAACACTGAAGCTTTCTTT
D gene: -; clone size: -; V gene: TRBV2; J gene: TRBJ1-2; CDR3 protein: CASSVSENYGYTF; CDR3 DNA: TGTGCCAGCAGTGTTTCTGAGAACTATGGCTACACCTTC
D gene: -; clone size: -; V gene: TRBV19; J gene: TRBJ1-5; CDR3 protein: CASRQEQYSNQPQHF; CDR3 DNA: TGTGCCAGTAGACAGGAGCAATATAGCAATCAGCCCCAGCATTTT
D gene: -; clone size: -; V gene: TRBV5-4; J gene: TRBJ1-3; CDR3 protein: CASSEMTATLVSGNTIYF; CDR3 DNA: TGTGCCAGCAGCGAGATGACAGCCACCCTCGTGTCTGGAAACACCATATATTTT
D gene: -; clone size: -; V gene: TRBV27; J gene: TRBJ2-7; CDR3 protein: CASSLFVGAYEQYF; CDR3 DNA: TGTGCCAGCAGTTTGTTTGTAGGGGCCTACGAGCAGTACTTC
D gene: TRBD1; clone size: few; V gene: TRBV28; J gene: TRBJ2-7; CDR3 protein: CASSLQGVNYEQYF; CDR3 DNA: TGTGCCAGCAGCTTACAGGGGGTCAACTACGAGCAGTACTTC
D gene: TRBD1; clone size: -; V gene: TRBV27; J gene: TRBJ1-2; CDR3 protein: CASSLSRGRGYGYTF; CDR3 DNA: TGTGCCAGCAGTTTATCGAGGGGGCGAGGCTATGGCTACACCTTC
D gene: -; clone size: -; V gene: TRBV28; J gene: TRBJ2-7; CDR3 protein: CASSMTGAASDEQYF; CDR3 DNA: TGTGCCAGCAGTATGACAGGTGCGGCATCAGACGAGCAGTACTTC
D gene: -; clone size: -; V gene: TRBV19; J gene: TRBJ1-1; CDR3 protein: CASSMEVNTEAFF; CDR3 DNA: TGTGCCAGTAGTATGGAGGTGAACACTGAAGCTTTCTTT
D gene: -; clone size: -; V gene: TRBV27; J gene: TRBJ2-7; CDR3 protein: CASSYDSQSSYEQYF; CDR3 DNA: TGTGCCAGCAGTTACGATTCACAGAGCTCCTACGAGCAGTACTTC
D gene: TRBD1; clone size: -; V gene: TRBV18; J gene: TRBJ2-1; CDR3 protein: CASSPVRDRYNEQFF; CDR3 DNA: TGTGCCAGCTCACCGGTCCGGGACAGGTACAATGAGCAGTTCTTC
D gene: TRBD1; clone size: -; V gene: TRBV19; J gene: TRBJ1-5; CDR3 protein: CASSTRTGVSNQPQHF; CDR3 DNA: TGTGCCAGTAGTACTCGGACAGGGGTTAGCAATCAGCCCCAGCATTTT
D gene: TRBD2; clone size: once; V gene: TRBV19; J gene: TRBJ2-3; CDR3 protein: CASSSRLAGGSDTQYF; CDR3 DNA: TGTGCCAGTAGTTCCCGACTAGCGGGAGGGTCAGATACGCAGTATTTT
D gene: -; clone size: -; V gene: TRBV7-2; J gene: TRBJ1-5; CDR3 protein: CASSERVNQPQHF; CDR3 DNA: TGTGCCAGCAGCGAGAGGGTCAATCAGCCCCAGCATTTT
D gene: -; clone size: few; V gene: TRBV29-1; J gene: TRBJ2-3; CDR3 protein: CSVAVRAQAGPTRGDTQYF; CDR3 DNA: TGCAGCGTTGCCGTACGGGCCCAAGCGGGCCCGACTCGGGGAGATACGCAGTATTTT
D gene: -; clone size: -; V gene: TRBV6-1; J gene: TRBJ1-1; CDR3 protein: CASTLTPNMNTEAFF; CDR3 DNA: TGTGCCAGCACCCTAACCCCTAATATGAACACTGAAGCTTTCTTT
D gene: TRBD1; clone size: -; V gene: TRBV14; J gene: TRBJ2-7; CDR3 protein: CASSPGTGWVQYF; CDR3 DNA: TGTGCCAGCAGCCCCGGGACAGGGTGGGTGCAGTACTTC
D gene: -; clone size: -; V gene: TRBV7-2; J gene: TRBJ1-5; CDR3 protein: CASSLGGLWDVGPQHF; CDR3 DNA: TGTGCCAGCAGCTTGGGTGGACTTTGGGATGTGGGACCCCAGCATTTT
D gene: TRBD2; clone size: -; V gene: TRBV5-1; J gene: TRBJ2-1; CDR3 protein: CASSLFSGSRSYNEQFF; CDR3 DNA: TGCGCCAGCAGCTTATTTAGCGGGAGTAGGTCCTACAATGAGCAGTTCTTC
D gene: -; clone size: once; V gene: TRBV19; J gene: TRBJ1-4; CDR3 protein: CASRLTGLNEKLFF; CDR3 DNA: TGTGCCAGTAGATTAACAGGCCTTAATGAAAAACTGTTTTTT
D gene: TRBD2; clone size: few; V gene: TRBV30; J gene: TRBJ2-1; CDR3 protein: CASLGTSGSAGVYNEQFF; CDR3 DNA: TGTGCCTCCCTTGGGACTAGCGGGAGTGCGGGGGTTTACAATGAGCAGTTCTTC
D gene: -; clone size: -; V gene: TRBV12-3/TRBV12-4; J gene: TRBJ2-5; CDR3 protein: CASSLTRQETQYF; CDR3 DNA: TGTGCCAGCAGCCTGACTAGACAAGAGACCCAGTACTTC
D gene: TRBD2; clone size: -; V gene: TRBV3-1/TRBV3-2; J gene: TRBJ2-1; CDR3 protein: CASRQTSGSNNEQFF; CDR3 DNA: TGTGCCAGCAGGCAGACTAGCGGGAGCAACAATGAGCAGTTCTTC
D gene: -; clone size: -; V gene: TRBV30; J gene: TRBJ1-5; CDR3 protein: CAWRHGRGHNQPQHF; CDR3 DNA: TGTGCCTGGAGACATGGGAGAGGCCACAATCAGCCCCAGCATTTT
D gene: TRBD1; clone size: -; V gene: TRBV30; J gene: TRBJ1-5; CDR3 protein: CAWSGQGSQPQHF; CDR3 DNA: TGTGCCTGGAGTGGACAGGGTAGCCAGCCCCAGCATTTT
D gene: -; clone size: -; V gene: TRBV30; J gene: TRBJ1-3; CDR3 protein: CALSTGKIGNTIYF; CDR3 DNA: TGTGCCTTATCTACAGGGAAGATTGGAAACACCATATATTTT